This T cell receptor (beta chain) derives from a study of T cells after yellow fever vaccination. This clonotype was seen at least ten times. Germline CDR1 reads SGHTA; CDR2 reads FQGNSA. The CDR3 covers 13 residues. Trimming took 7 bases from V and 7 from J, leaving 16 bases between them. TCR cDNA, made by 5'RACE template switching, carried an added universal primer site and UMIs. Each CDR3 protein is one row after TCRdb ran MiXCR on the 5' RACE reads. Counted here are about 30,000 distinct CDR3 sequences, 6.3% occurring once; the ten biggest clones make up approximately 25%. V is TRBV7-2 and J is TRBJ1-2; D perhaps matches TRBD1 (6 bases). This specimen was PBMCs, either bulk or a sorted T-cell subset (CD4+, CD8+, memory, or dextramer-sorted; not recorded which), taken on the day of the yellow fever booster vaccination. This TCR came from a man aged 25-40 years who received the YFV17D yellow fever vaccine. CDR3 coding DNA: TGTGCCAGCACCCCCGGAGGGGGGCTTGGCTACACCTTC. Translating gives CASTPGGGLGYTF.